This T cell receptor beta chain was profiled in a study of blood T cells in healthy people across ages. For the second PCR, which ran for 7 to 11 cycles, a sample-barcoded 5' primer and a J-beta primer mix were used. MiXCR, applied by TCRdb to the 5' RACE reads, yields one record per CDR3 protein. The table includes more than 750,000 distinct CDR3 sequences, almost 30% detected once. The CDR3 is 15 amino acids. The germline V gene has CDR1 LNHDA and CDR2 SQIVND (reference sequence). Between the trimmed V and J ends, which lost 2 bases and 6 bases, there was a span of 14 bases. Another study also made use of these data, one on T cells of mothers and their children. That source reports: There were over 9 million TCR beta CDR3 reads from each mother and about 3 million from each child.

This rearrangement joins TRBV19 to TRBJ2-1, with a tentative D call TRBD1 (6 bases). This TCR derives from a woman in her 40s in good health. Sequences were obtained from blood. The CDR3 bases are TGTGCCAGTAGTATAAACCGGCCAGGGGCCAATGAGCAGTTCTTC. Its protein is CASSINRPGANEQFF.